This T cell receptor (beta chain) was found in a study of T cell clonality in common variable immunodeficiency. Findings and caveats of the study: Links between repertoire features and CVID complications were heterogeneity-limited. CVID subjects shared fewer TCRbeta clones than healthy controls did. Reportedly, TCR beta sequences from common variable immunodeficiency showed fewer deletions and N-nucleotide insertions.

This clone was seen repeatedly, ten times or more. The antigen remains undetermined. The read halts 3 residues ahead of the CDR3 end, with the missing end drawn from the germline J gene. Patients and controls were mostly of Caucasian heritage. Produced via immunoSEQ multiplex PCR; TCRdb's table is partial and in-frame only. This repertoire lists 40,000 to 45,000 clones without singletons; 10% sits in the top ten. The V end lost 0 bases, the J end lost 5 bases, and 10 bases lay between the germline ends. CDR1 is MNHNS, CDR2 SASEGT, per germline. The CDR3 runs to 14 residues. The specimen was peripheral blood mononuclear cells. The rearrangement links TRBV6-1 to TRBJ1-2, with D possibly being TRBD1 (6 bases). This sequence originates from a person aged 18-69 years in good health. The CDR3 reads CASSEADRLYGYTF. Partial CDR3 DNA: TGTGCCAGCAGTGAAGCCGACAGGTTATATGGC.